This is a list of T cell receptor beta chains from one sample in a study of read filtering for tumor transcriptome and immune sequencing. Each CDR3 protein gets one entry after TCRdb re-called the reads with MiXCR. This table has about 23,000 distinct CDR3 sequences, approximately 15% appearing once. The material sequenced was a population of CD138-negative cells sorted from bone marrow. These receptors were taken from a donor at least 40 years old with multiple myeloma. CDR3s include the opening cysteine and the closing phenylalanine or tryptophan. A D gene is named only where the DNA matches it firmly. Clone size is shown for a subset of rows, as once, few, many or a class of expanded clone.

v_gene	abundance	d_gene	j_gene	CDR3nt	CDR3aa
TRBV7-6	few	TRBD2	TRBJ2-5	TGTGCCAGCAGCTTATCCCCAGCGGGATGGGAGACCCAGTACTTC	CASSLSPAGWETQYF
TRBV28	many	TRBD2	TRBJ2-7	TGTGCCAGCAGTCCAAGACTAGCGGGAAGTAGCGAGCAGTACTTC	CASSPRLAGSSEQYF
TRBV15	.	TRBD2	TRBJ2-3	TGTGCCACCAGCAGTGGTTCAATGTGGCGGGAGAACACAGATACGCAGTATTTT	CATSSGSMWRENTDTQYF
TRBV29-1	.	TRBD1	TRBJ1-1	TGCAGCGTCCGGACAGGGGGTGACACTGACGCTTTCTTT	CSVRTGGDTDAFF
TRBV20-1	.	TRBD2	TRBJ2-7	TGCAGTGCTAGAGGGGAGGCTAGCGGGAGTTTCAACGAGCAGTACTTC	CSARGEASGSFNEQYF
TRBV28	few	.	TRBJ2-3	TGTGCCAGCGGGGGAGCGGACACAGATACGCAGTATTTT	CASGGADTDTQYF
TRBV10-3	few	TRBD1	TRBJ1-1	TGTGCCGTTACAGGGGATTTGGGCGCTGAAGCTTTCTTT	CAVTGDLGAEAFF
TRBV13	.	.	TRBJ2-7	TGTGCCAGCAGCTTAGCACAGGCCTCATACGAGCAGTACTTC	CASSLAQASYEQYF
TRBV19	many	.	TRBJ1-5	TGTGCCAGTAGTATAGGTAATCAGCCCCAGCATTTT	CASSIGNQPQHF
TRBV7-9	many	TRBD1	TRBJ1-2	TGTGCCAGCAGCGTGCGACAGGGAGGCTATGGCTACACCTTC	CASSVRQGGYGYTF
TRBV3-1	many	.	TRBJ2-3	TGTGCCAGCAGCCAAGGGAGAGTAAGAACAGATACGCAGTATTTT	CASSQGRVRTDTQYF
TRBV12-3/TRBV12-4	.	TRBD1	TRBJ2-7	TGTGCCAGCAGTTCACGTGGACAGGGGCTAAACGAGCAGTACTTC	CASSSRGQGLNEQYF
TRBV20-1	many	.	TRBJ2-7	TGCAGTGCTAGAGTCCCGGGCCCCCGGGGGCAGTACTTC	CSARVPGPRGQYF
TRBV6-1	many	.	TRBJ2-5	TGTGCCAGCAGTGGCGGGACCCGAGAGACCCAGTACTTC	CASSGGTRETQYF
TRBV7-2	many	.	TRBJ2-2	TGTGCCAGCAGCTTAGAAGTTCGTAGGGAGCTGTTTTTT	CASSLEVRRELFF
TRBV10-3	many	TRBD2	TRBJ2-6	TGTGCCATCAAGGGTAGCGGGGCAGACTCTGGGGCCAACGTCCTGACTTTC	CAIKGSGADSGANVLTF
TRBV29-1	few	TRBD1	TRBJ2-1	TGCAGCACCGGGACAGGGGACTACAATGAGCAGTTCTTC	CSTGTGDYNEQFF
TRBV20-1	.	.	TRBJ1-5	TGCAGTGTTCCCCGTGGGGGTTACGGTCAGCCCCAGCATTTT	CSVPRGGYGQPQHF
TRBV28	many	TRBD1	TRBJ1-5	TGTGCCAGCAGTGCAGGGGGGAATCAGCCCCAGCATTTT	CASSAGGNQPQHF
TRBV11-2	once	TRBD2	TRBJ2-5	TGTGCCAGCAGCTCCCTGCCTCCTCTAGCGGGAGAGACCCAGTACTTC	CASSSLPPLAGETQYF
TRBV29-1	many	.	TRBJ1-2	TGCAGCGTTGGAAGGAATAACTATGGCTACACCTTC	CSVGRNNYGYTF
TRBV28	many	.	TRBJ1-6	TGTGCCAGCAAGTTGTACAGCTCCTATAATTCACCCCTCCACTTT	CASKLYSSYNSPLHF
TRBV5-1	many	.	TRBJ2-6	TGCGCCAGCAGCTTGCGAGGGGGTGCTGGGGCCAACGTCCTGACTTTC	CASSLRGGAGANVLTF
TRBV20-1	many	.	TRBJ2-1	TGCAGTGCTAGACAGGGAGGTAATGAGCAGTTCTTC	CSARQGGNEQFF
TRBV7-6	many	TRBD1	TRBJ2-3	TGTGCCAGCAGCCCCGCGGGACAGGGAGCCGATACGCAGTATTTT	CASSPAGQGADTQYF
TRBV29-1	.	.	TRBJ1-2	TGCAGCGTTGACTCGTTTTGGGGATATGGCTACACCTTC	CSVDSFWGYGYTF
TRBV11-2	few	TRBD1	TRBJ1-1	TGTGCCAGCAGCGCCACCGGGACAGCGGTCGCTTTCTTT	CASSATGTAVAFF
TRBV29-1	.	TRBD2	TRBJ2-3	TGCAGCGTTCCCCTAGCGGGAGGGCCGGGGGATACGCAGTATTTT	CSVPLAGGPGDTQYF
TRBV5-1	many	TRBD2	TRBJ2-1	TGCGCCAGCAGCTTGCAAGCGGGAGCCTACAATGAGCAGTTCTTC	CASSLQAGAYNEQFF
TRBV11-2	.	TRBD2	TRBJ2-2	TGTGCCAGCAGCATAGAACTAGAAGCGGGATTGACCGGGGAGCTGTTTTTT	CASSIELEAGLTGELFF
TRBV28	many	.	TRBJ2-1	TGTGCCAGCAGTTTAACAGGGAATGAGCAGTTCTTC	CASSLTGNEQFF
TRBV7-2	.	.	TRBJ2-7	TGTGCCAGCAGTTCGGTCTCTAGCGGAAGGGGGTACAAGCAGTACTTC	CASSSVSSGRGYKQYF
TRBV7-2	many	TRBD2	TRBJ2-1	TGTGCCAGCAGCTTGGCGAGCGGGAGGGTGAGCCATGAGCAGTTCTTC	CASSLASGRVSHEQFF
TRBV7-6	.	.	TRBJ2-2	TGTGCCAGCAGCTTAGCCAGCACCGGGGAGCTGTTTTTT	CASSLASTGELFF
TRBV4-2	many	.	TRBJ2-7	TGTGCCAGCAGCCAAGTTGCCAGCTCCTACGAGCAGTACTTC	CASSQVASSYEQYF